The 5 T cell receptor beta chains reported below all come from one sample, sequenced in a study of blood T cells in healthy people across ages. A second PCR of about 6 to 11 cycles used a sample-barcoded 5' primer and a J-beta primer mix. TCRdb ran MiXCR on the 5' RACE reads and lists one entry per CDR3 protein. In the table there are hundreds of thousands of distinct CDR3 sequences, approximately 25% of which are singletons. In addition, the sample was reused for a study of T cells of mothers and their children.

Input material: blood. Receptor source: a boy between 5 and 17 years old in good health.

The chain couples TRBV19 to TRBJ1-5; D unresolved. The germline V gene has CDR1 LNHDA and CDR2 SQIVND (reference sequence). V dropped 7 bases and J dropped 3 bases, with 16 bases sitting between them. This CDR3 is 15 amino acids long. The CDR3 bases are TGTGCCAGTAATTCCGGGCCTACGGCCAATCAGCCCCAGCATTTT. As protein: CASNSGPTANQPQHF.

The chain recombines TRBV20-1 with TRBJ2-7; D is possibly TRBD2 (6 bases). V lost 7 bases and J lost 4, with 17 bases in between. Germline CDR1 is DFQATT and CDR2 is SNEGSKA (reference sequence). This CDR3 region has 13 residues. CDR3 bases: TGCAGTGTCCCGGGACTCCACAGATACGAGCAGTACTTC. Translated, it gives CSVPGLHRYEQYF.

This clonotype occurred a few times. In nucleotides, the CDR3 is TGCGCCAGCAGCCAAGATCCCCCCAGGGGTAACTTTAGCGGGAGGTCCTACGAGCGGTACTTC. Encoded protein: CASSQDPPRGNFSGRSYERYF. J is TRBJ2-5 and V is TRBV4-3; 10 bases fit TRBD2. The CDR3 totals 21 residues. Germline V gives CDR1 LGHNA, CDR2 YSLEER. After removal of 0 bases from V and 13 bases from J, the junction contained 29 bases not matched to a gene.

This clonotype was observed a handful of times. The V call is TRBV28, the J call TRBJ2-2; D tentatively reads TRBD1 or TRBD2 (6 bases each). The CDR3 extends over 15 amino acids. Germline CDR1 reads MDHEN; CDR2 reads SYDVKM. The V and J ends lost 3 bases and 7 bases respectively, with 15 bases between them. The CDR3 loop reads CASSFGGGQSGELFF. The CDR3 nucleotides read TGTGCCAGCAGTTTCGGAGGGGGGCAGAGCGGGGAGCTGTTTTTT.

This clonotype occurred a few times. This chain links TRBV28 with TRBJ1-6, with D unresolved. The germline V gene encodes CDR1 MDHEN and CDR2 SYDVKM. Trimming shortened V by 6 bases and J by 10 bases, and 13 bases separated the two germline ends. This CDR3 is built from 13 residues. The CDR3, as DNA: TGTGCCAGCAGCCGTCACCTTGGCTCACCCCTCCACTTT. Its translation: CASSRHLGSPLHF.